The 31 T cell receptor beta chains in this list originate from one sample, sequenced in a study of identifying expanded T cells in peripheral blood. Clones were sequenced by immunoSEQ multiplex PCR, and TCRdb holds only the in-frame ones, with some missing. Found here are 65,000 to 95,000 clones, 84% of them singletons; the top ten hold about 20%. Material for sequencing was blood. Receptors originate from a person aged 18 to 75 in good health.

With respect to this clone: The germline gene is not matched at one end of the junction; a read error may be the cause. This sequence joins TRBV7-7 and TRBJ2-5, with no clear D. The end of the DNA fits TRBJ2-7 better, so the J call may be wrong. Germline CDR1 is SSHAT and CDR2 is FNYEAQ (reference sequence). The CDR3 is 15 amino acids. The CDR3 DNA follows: TGTGCTAGCAGCTTAGAGGCAGGCCACGGGTACGAGCAGTACTTC. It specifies CASSLEAGHGYEQYF.

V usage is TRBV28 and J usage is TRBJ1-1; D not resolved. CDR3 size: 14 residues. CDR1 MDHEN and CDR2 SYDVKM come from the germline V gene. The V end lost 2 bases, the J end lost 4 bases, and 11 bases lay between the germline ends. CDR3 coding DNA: TGTGCCAGCAGTTTACCCGGGGTGGGCACTGAAGCTTTCTTT. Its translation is CASSLPGVGTEAFF. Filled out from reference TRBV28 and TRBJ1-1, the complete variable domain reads DVKVTQSSRYLVKRTGEKVFLECVQDMDHENMFWYRQDPGLGLRLIYFSYDVKMKEKGDIPEGYSVSREKKERFSLILESASTNQTSMYLCASSLPGVGTEAFFGQGTRLTVV.

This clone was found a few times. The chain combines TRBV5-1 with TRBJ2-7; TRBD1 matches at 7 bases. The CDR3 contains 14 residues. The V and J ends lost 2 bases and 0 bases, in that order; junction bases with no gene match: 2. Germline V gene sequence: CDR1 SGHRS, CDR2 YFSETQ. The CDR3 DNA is TGCGCCAGCAGCTTAGGACAGGTCTCCTACGAGCAGTACTTC. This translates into CASSLGQVSYEQYF.

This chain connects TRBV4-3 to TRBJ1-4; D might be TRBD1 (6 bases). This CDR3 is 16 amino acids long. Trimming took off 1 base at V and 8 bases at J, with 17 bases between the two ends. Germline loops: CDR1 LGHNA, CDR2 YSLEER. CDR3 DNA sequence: TGCGCCAGCAGCCAAGGATCCGGAACAGGGAGAGAAAAACTGTTTTTT. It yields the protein CASSQGSGTGREKLFF.

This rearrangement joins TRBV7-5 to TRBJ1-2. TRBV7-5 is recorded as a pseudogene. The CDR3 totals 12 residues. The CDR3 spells CARRGRGYGYTF. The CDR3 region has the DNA TGTGCCAGAAGGGGCAGAGGCTATGGCTACACCTTC.

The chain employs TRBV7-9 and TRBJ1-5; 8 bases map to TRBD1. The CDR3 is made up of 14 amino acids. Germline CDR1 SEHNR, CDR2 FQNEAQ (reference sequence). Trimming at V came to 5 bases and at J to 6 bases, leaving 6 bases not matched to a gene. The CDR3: CASSNSGGGQPQHF. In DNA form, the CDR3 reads TGTGCCAGCAGCAATTCAGGGGGCGGTCAGCCCCAGCATTTT. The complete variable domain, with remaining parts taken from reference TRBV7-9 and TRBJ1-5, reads DTGVSQNPRHKITKRGQNVTFRCDPISEHNRLYWYRQTLGQGPEFLTYFQNEAQLEKSRLLSDRFSAERPKGSFSTLEIQRTEQGDSAMYLCASSNSGGGQPQHFGDGTRLSIL.

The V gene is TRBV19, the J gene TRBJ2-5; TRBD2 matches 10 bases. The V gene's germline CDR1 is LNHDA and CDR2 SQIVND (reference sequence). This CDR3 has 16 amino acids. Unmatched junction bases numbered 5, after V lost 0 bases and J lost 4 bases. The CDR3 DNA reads TGTGCCAGTAGTATAGATCTAGCGGGAGAGGGAGAGACCCAGTACTTC. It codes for CASSIDLAGEGETQYF.

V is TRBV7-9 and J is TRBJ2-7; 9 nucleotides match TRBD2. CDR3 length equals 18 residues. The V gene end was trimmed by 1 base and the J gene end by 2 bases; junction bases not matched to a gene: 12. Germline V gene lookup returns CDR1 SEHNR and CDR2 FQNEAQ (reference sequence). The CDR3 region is CASSLVKAGGPITYEQYF. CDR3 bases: TGTGCCAGCAGCTTAGTTAAAGCGGGAGGCCCTATAACCTACGAGCAGTACTTC.

CDR3 bases: TGTGCCATCAGCTCTACTAGCGGGGCAGACAATGAGCAGTTCTTC. The encoded protein is CAISSTSGADNEQFF. V usage is TRBV10-3 and J usage is TRBJ2-1, with 10 bases that match TRBD2. The length of the CDR3 is 15 residues. Trimming took 6 bases from V and 5 from J; bases not matched to a gene: 7. Germline V gives CDR1 ENHRY, CDR2 SYGVKD.

The CDR3 nucleotides are TGTGCCAGCAGCGTAGGGGAAGGGACAATCTACGAGCAGTACTTC. Encoded protein: CASSVGEGTIYEQYF. The rearrangement links TRBV9 to TRBJ2-7; a weak D match, TRBD1 (6 bases). The V end was cut by 0 bases, the J end by 3 bases, with 13 bases between. Germline loops: CDR1 SGDLS, CDR2 YYNGEE. The CDR3 is made up of 15 amino acids. Using reference TRBV9 and TRBJ2-7 for the parts outside the CDR3, the full variable domain is DSGVTQTPKHLITATGQRVTLRCSPRSGDLSVYWYQQSLDQGLQFLIQYYNGEERAKGNILERFSAQQFPDLHSELNLSSLELGDSALYFCASSVGEGTIYEQYFGPGTRLTVT.

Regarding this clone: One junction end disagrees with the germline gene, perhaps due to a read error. Here the CDR3 DNA reads TGTGCTAGCAGCGACGACAGGCAAGAGACCCAGTACTTC. Protein: CASSDDRQETQYF. The chain couples TRBV7-7 to TRBJ2-5, with D possibly matching TRBD1 (6 bases). Germline assignment: CDR1 SSHAT and CDR2 FNYEAQ (reference sequence). The CDR3 sequence is 13 residues long.

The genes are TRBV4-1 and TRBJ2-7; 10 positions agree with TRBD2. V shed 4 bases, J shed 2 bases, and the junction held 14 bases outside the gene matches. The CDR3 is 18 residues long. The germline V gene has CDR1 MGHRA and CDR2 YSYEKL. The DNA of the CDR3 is TGCGCCAGCAGCCCCTTTAAGGATAGCGGGAGGCGCACCTACGAGCAGTACTTC. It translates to CASSPFKDSGRRTYEQYF.

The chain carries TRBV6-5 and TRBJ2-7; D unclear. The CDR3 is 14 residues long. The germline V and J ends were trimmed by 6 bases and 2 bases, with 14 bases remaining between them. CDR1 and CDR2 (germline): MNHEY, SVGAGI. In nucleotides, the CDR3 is TGTGCCAGCAGGGAAGGGCAGTGGACCTACGAGCAGTACTTC. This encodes CASREGQWTYEQYF.

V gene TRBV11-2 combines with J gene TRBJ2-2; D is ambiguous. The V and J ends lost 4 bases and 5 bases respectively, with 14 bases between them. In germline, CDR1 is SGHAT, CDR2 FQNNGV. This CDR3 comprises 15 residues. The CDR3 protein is CASSSGSGFTGELFF. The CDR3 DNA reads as TGTGCCAGCAGCTCCGGTTCAGGATTTACCGGGGAGCTGTTTTTT.

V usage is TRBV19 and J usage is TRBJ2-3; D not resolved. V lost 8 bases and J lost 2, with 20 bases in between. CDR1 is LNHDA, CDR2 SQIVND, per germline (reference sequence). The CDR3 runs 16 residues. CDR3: CASQGSLPPDTDTQYF. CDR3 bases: TGTGCCAGTCAAGGCAGTTTGCCGCCCGACACAGATACGCAGTATTTT. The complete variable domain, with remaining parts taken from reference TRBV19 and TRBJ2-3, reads DGGITQSPKYLFRKEGQNVTLSCEQNLNHDAMYWYRQDPGQGLRLIYYSQIVNDFQKGDIAEGYSVSREKKESFPLTVTSAQKNPTAFYLCASQGSLPPDTDTQYFGPGTRLTVL.

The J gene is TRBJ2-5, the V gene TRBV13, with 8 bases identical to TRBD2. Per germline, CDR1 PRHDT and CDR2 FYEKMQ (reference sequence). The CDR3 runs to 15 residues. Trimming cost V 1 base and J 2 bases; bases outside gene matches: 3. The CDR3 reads CASSLAGGFQETQYF. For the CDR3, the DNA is TGTGCCAGCAGCTTAGCGGGAGGGTTTCAAGAGACCCAGTACTTC. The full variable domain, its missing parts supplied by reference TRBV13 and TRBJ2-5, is AAGVIQSPRHLIKEKRETATLKCYPIPRHDTVYWYQQGPGQDPQFLISFYEKMQSDKGSIPDRFSAQQFSDYHSELNMSSLELGDSALYFCASSLAGGFQETQYFGPGTRLLVL.

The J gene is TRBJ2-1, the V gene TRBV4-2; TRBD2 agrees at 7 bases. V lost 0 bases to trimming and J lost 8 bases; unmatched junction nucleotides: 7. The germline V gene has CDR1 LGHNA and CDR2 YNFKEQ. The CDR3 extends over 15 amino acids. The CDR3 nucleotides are TGTGCCAGCAGCCAAGATCTAGCGGAGGCCTATGAGCAGTTCTTC. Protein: CASSQDLAEAYEQFF.

The CDR3 bases are TGTGCCAGCAGCCCTGGGGCTAGCGGCTACAATGAGCAGTTCTTC. Translated, it gives CASSPGASGYNEQFF. The gene calls are TRBV5-6 and TRBJ2-1, with TRBD2 identical over 7 bases. CDR1 is SGHDT, CDR2 YYEEEE, per germline. This CDR3 has 15 amino acids. The trim removed 4 bases at V and 3 bases at J, leaving 7 bases unmatched.

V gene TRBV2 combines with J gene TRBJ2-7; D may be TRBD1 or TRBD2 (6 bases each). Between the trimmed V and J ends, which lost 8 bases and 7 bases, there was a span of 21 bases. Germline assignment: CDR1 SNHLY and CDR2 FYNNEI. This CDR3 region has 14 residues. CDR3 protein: CASGRGRDVYEQYF. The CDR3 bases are TGTGCCAGCGGCCGGGGGCGGGATGTTTATGAGCAGTACTTC.

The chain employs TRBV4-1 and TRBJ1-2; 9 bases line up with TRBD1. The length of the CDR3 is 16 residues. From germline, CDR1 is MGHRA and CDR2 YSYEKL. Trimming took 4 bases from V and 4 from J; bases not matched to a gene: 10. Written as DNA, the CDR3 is TGCGCCAGCAGCCTCTCAGGGGGGACAGGGTTCTATGGCTACACCTTC. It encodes CASSLSGGTGFYGYTF.

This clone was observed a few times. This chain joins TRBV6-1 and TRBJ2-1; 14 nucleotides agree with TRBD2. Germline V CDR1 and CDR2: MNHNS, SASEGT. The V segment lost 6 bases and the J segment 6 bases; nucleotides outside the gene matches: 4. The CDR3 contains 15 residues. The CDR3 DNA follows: TGTGCCAGCAGGGGACTAGCGGGAGCCCCCAATGAGCAGTTCTTC. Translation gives CASRGLAGAPNEQFF.

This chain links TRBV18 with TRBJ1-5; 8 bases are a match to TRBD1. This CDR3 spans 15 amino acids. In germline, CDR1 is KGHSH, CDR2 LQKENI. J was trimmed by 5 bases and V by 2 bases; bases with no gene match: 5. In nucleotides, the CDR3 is TGTGCCAGCTCACCAAGTTCGACAGGGGATCAGCCCCAGCATTTT. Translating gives CASSPSSTGDQPQHF.

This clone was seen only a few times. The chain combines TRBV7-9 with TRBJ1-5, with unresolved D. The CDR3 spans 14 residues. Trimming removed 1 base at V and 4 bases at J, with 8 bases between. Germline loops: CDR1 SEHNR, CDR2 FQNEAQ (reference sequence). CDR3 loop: CASSLVSPNQPQHF. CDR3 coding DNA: TGTGCCAGCAGCTTAGTATCACCAAATCAGCCCCAGCATTTT. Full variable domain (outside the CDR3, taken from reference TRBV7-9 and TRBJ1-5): DTGVSQNPRHKITKRGQNVTFRCDPISEHNRLYWYRQTLGQGPEFLTYFQNEAQLEKSRLLSDRFSAERPKGSFSTLEIQRTEQGDSAMYLCASSLVSPNQPQHFGDGTRLSIL.

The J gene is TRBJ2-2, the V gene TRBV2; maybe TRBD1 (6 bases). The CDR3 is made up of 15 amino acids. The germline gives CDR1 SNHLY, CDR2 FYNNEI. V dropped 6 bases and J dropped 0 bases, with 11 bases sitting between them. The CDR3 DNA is TGTGCCAGCAGCCGGGACATAGCGAACACCGGGGAGCTGTTTTTT. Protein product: CASSRDIANTGELFF.

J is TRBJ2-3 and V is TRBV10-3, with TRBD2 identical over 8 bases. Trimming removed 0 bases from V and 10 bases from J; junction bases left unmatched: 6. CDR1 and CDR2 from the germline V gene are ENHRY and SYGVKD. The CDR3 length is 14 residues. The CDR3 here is CAISESVREEAQYF. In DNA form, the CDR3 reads TGTGCCATCAGTGAGTCGGTGCGGGAGGAGGCGCAGTATTTT.

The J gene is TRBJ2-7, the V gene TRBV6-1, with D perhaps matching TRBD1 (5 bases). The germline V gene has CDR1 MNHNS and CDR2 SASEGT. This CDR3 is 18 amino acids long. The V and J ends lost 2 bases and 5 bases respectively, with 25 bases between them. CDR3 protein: CASSEPPWSVAGRNEQYF. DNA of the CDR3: TGTGCCAGCAGTGAACCTCCGTGGTCGGTTGCAGGGCGTAACGAGCAGTACTTC.

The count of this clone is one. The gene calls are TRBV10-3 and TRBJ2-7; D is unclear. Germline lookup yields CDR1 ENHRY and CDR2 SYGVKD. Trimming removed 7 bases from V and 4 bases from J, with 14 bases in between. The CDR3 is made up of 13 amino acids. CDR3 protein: CAIKPGLGYEQYF. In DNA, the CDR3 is TGTGCCATCAAACCTGGCCTAGGTTACGAGCAGTACTTC.

The CDR3 DNA follows: TGTGCCATCAGTGAGCCCGGGCAGGGGGCGATCTACAATGAGCAGTTCTTC. It translates to CAISEPGQGAIYNEQFF. This rearrangement joins TRBV10-3 to TRBJ2-1; 8 positions match TRBD1. The germline gives CDR1 ENHRY, CDR2 SYGVKD. The V segment lost 2 bases and the J segment 3 bases; nucleotides outside the gene matches: 9. This CDR3 is built from 17 residues.

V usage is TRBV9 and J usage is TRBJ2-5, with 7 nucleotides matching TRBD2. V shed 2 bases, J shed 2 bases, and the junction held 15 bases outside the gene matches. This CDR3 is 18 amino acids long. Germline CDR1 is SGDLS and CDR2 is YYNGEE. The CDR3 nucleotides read TGTGCCAGCAGCGTGAACTCCCTAAGCGGGGCGGAACAAGAGACCCAGTACTTC. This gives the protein CASSVNSLSGAEQETQYF. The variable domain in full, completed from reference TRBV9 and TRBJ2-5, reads DSGVTQTPKHLITATGQRVTLRCSPRSGDLSVYWYQQSLDQGLQFLIQYYNGEERAKGNILERFSAQQFPDLHSELNLSSLELGDSALYFCASSVNSLSGAEQETQYFGPGTRLLVL.

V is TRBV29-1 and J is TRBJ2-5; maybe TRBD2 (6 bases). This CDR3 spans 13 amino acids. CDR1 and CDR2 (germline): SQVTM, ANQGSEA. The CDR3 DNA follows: TGCAGGGTTTCGGGGGTACTGGAAGAGACCCAGTACTTC. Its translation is CRVSGVLEETQYF.

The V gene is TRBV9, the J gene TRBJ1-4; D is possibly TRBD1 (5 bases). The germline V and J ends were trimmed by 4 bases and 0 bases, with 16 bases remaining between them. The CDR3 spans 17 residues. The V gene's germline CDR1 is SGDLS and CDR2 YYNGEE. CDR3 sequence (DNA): TGTGCCAGCAGCCCCATGGGGGGGAGATCAACTAATGAAAAACTGTTTTTT. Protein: CASSPMGGRSTNEKLFF.